One and the same sample provided the 13 T cell receptor beta chains below, sequenced in a study of blood T cell repertoires in COVID-19. Clones were read by immunoSEQ multiplex PCR, and TCRdb kept only the in-frame ones, dropping some. The sample carries 250,000 or so clones, about 90% recorded once. Sequenced input: peripheral blood. Receptors originate from a woman aged 55-70 years with COVID-19, enrolled during active disease.

The chain combines TRBV20-1 with TRBJ1-1, with a possible D match to TRBD1 (5 bases). V was clipped by 3 bases and J by 3 bases, with 8 bases between them. The germline gives CDR1 DFQATT, CDR2 SNEGSKA (reference sequence). This CDR3 is 12 amino acids long. Here the CDR3 reads CSASKGDTEAFF. Here the CDR3 DNA reads TGCAGTGCTAGTAAAGGGGACACTGAAGCTTTCTTT.

This sequence joins TRBV7-2 and TRBJ2-7; possibly TRBD1 for D (5 bases). Germline assignment: CDR1 SGHTA and CDR2 FQGNSA. The CDR3 has 15 residues. Trimming took off 1 base at V and 0 bases at J, with 10 bases between the two ends. CDR3 sequence: CASSLGWGSSYEQYF. Written as DNA, the CDR3 is TGTGCCAGCAGCTTAGGGTGGGGCAGCTCCTACGAGCAGTACTTC.

The rearrangement joins TRBV2 to TRBJ1-3, with 9 bases lining up with TRBD1. Germline CDR1 reads SNHLY; CDR2 reads FYNNEI. V shed 6 bases, J shed 5 bases, and the junction held 5 bases outside the gene matches. This CDR3 is 14 amino acids long. CDR3 protein: CASSGQGIRNTIYF. The CDR3 nucleotides are TGTGCCAGCAGCGGACAGGGGATCAGAAACACCATATATTTT.

This clone is a singleton in its sample. This sample also contains other DNA sequences that code for the same CDR3. The chain joins TRBV19 to TRBJ1-3; D not certain. CDR1 is LNHDA, CDR2 SQIVND, per germline (reference sequence). The CDR3 has 14 amino acids. V lost 2 bases to trimming and J lost 0 bases, with 5 bases between them. Written as DNA, the CDR3 is TGTGCCAGTAGTATACGGGGCTCTGGAAACACCATATATTTT. It translates to CASSIRGSGNTIYF. The variable domain in full, with the rest retrieved from reference TRBV19 and TRBJ1-3, is DGGITQSPKYLFRKEGQNVTLSCEQNLNHDAMYWYRQDPGQGLRLIYYSQIVNDFQKGDIAEGYSVSREKKESFPLTVTSAQKNPTAFYLCASSIRGSGNTIYFGEGSWLTVV.

This chain links TRBV14 with TRBJ2-1, with TRBD2 identical over 9 bases. This CDR3 spans 16 amino acids. In germline, CDR1 is SGHDN, CDR2 FVKESK. After removal of 5 bases from V and 5 bases from J, the junction contained 10 bases not matched to a gene. DNA for the CDR3: TGTGCCAGCAGCTCCGTAACTAGCGGGCTGGACAATGAGCAGTTCTTC. This encodes CASSSVTSGLDNEQFF.

The chain has TRBV5-1 and TRBJ2-3; a possible D gene is TRBD2 (5 bases). Germline CDR1 reads SGHRS; CDR2 reads YFSETQ. The V end was cut by 0 bases, the J end by 2 bases, with 10 bases between. This CDR3 is 15 amino acids long. CDR3 DNA: TGCGCCAGCAGCTTGGATGGACTCACCACAGATACGCAGTATTTT. Protein: CASSLDGLTTDTQYF.

The genes are TRBV5-4 and TRBJ2-7; tentatively, D is TRBD1 (7 bases). Trimming removed 2 bases at V and 5 bases at J, with 17 bases between. CDR3 length equals 15 residues. From germline, CDR1 is SGHNT and CDR2 YYREEE (reference sequence). CDR3 loop: CASSFRSGGGNEQYF. Written as DNA, the CDR3 is TGTGCCAGCAGCTTTCGTTCAGGGGGAGGAAACGAGCAGTACTTC. The variable domain in full, completed from reference TRBV5-4 and TRBJ2-7, reads ETGVTQSPTHLIKTRGQQVTLRCSSQSGHNTVSWYQQALGQGPQFIFQYYREEENGRGNFPPRFSGLQFPNYSSELNVNALELDDSALYLCASSFRSGGGNEQYFGPGTRLTVT.

This sequence joins TRBV27 and TRBJ1-1; tentatively, D is TRBD1 (6 bases). The germline gives CDR1 MNHEY, CDR2 SMNVEV (reference sequence). With 4 bases removed from V and 4 bases from J, the gap between germline ends came to 19 bases. CDR3 length: 16 residues. CDR3 DNA: TGTGCCAGCAGTTCCCGGTCGGGGGGCGATGGCACTGAAGCTTTCTTT. Encoded protein: CASSSRSGGDGTEAFF.

This chain links TRBV7-2 with TRBJ2-5, with D hard to call. The V gene's germline CDR1 is SGHTA and CDR2 FQGNSA. Deletions cut 2 bases from V and 1 base from J, with 8 bases between. The CDR3 consists of 14 residues. CDR3 sequence: CASSLKALQETQYF. CDR3 nucleotides: TGTGCCAGCAGCTTAAAAGCGCTCCAAGAGACCCAGTACTTC.

This clone occurred once. This sequence joins TRBV7-9 and TRBJ2-2; D is uncertain. Trimming shortened V by 2 bases and J by 3 bases, and 13 bases separated the two germline ends. Germline V CDR1 and CDR2: SEHNR, FQNEAQ (reference sequence). The CDR3 sequence is 16 residues long. The CDR3 sequence: CASSLKPSSYTGELFF. The CDR3 region has the DNA TGTGCCAGCAGCTTAAAACCCTCTAGTTACACCGGGGAGCTGTTTTTT.

The chain combines TRBV7-8 with TRBJ1-5; D is perhaps TRBD1 (5 bases). This CDR3 contains 15 residues. Germline-derived CDR1 and CDR2 are SGHVS and FQNEAQ. V was pared by 7 bases and J by 6 bases, with 19 bases between. In nucleotides, the CDR3 is TGTGCCAGCACCCCGGCAGGGTGGGGTCGTCAGCCCCAGCATTTT. Its protein is CASTPAGWGRQPQHF.

This chain connects TRBV29-1 to TRBJ2-1, with 7 bases aligning to TRBD1. V shed 5 bases, J shed 6 bases, and the junction held 4 bases outside the gene matches. CDR1 SQVTM and CDR2 ANQGSEA come from the germline V gene. The CDR3 is 12 amino acids. Here the CDR3 reads CSVPRDSNEQFF. CDR3 coding DNA: TGCAGCGTTCCCCGGGACAGCAATGAGCAGTTCTTC.

This sequence joins TRBV19 and TRBJ1-5; 10 nucleotides match TRBD1. Germline-derived CDR1 and CDR2 are LNHDA and SQIVND (reference sequence). V lost 6 bases, J lost 2 bases, and 10 bases stayed unmatched. The CDR3 length is 17 residues. Here the CDR3 reads CASSLGRGTGGNQPQHF. The CDR3 bases are TGTGCCAGTAGCCTAGGCCGCGGGACAGGGGGCAATCAGCCCCAGCATTTT.